This TCR beta chain came from a study of beta chain features in type 1 diabetes. Study-level results: The study found moderately but significantly shorter TCRB CDR3s in all four CD4+ subsets of Type 1 diabetes patients.

This clone showed up many times. Its cognate antigen is unknown. A junction boundary mismatches the germline segment, possibly from a read error. Germline V gene data show CDR1 as MRHNA and CDR2 as SNTAGT. The CDR3 runs to 12 residues. Populations obtained by sorting all exceeded 98% purity. Every bit of the isolated RNA underwent reverse transcription, so sequencing read expressed TCRB transcripts. This table comes from immunoSEQ multiplex PCR, and its TCRdb copy is limited to in-frame clones, with some not included. The sample yields about 150,000 clones, approximately 12% seen once. The gene calls are TRBV6-4 and TRBJ2-4; tentatively, D is TRBD1 (6 bases). Sequenced: central memory CD4+ T cells from blood. The clonotype was recovered from a man between 18 and 35 years old in good health. The CDR3 region is CPTGLGKNIQYF. The CDR3 DNA reads TGCCCTACAGGGTTAGGCAAAAACATTCAGTACTTC.